The 31 T cell receptor beta chains below all came from one sample that was sequenced in a study of control samples from healthy donors and cancer patients. Some clones are missing from TCRdb's copy, which holds only in-frame ones; the method was immunoSEQ multiplex PCR. This sample yields 100,000 to 150,000 clones, of which more than 75% are seen a single time; more than 1.5% belongs to the top ten. Sequencing used blood. The receptors stem from a man younger than 30 in good health.

This chain joins TRBV7-2 and TRBJ2-4, with 7 nucleotides matching TRBD1. Germline CDR1 is SGHTA and CDR2 is FQGNSA. The CDR3 sequence is 14 residues long. Trimming took 3 bases from V and 6 from J; bases not matched to a gene: 5. DNA of the CDR3: TGTGCCAGCAGCTTGGGACAGCCGGGAAACATTCAGTACTTC. It is translated as CASSLGQPGNIQYF.

This chain connects TRBV24-1 to TRBJ2-1; 10 bases line up with TRBD2. The CDR3 length is 14 residues. CDR1 and CDR2 from the germline V gene are KGHDR and SFDVKD. The V and J ends lost 4 bases and 6 bases, in that order; junction bases with no gene match: 2. CDR3 bases: TGTGCCACCAGTGACTGGACTAGCGGCAATGAGCAGTTCTTC. Translation gives CATSDWTSGNEQFF.

This chain uses TRBV30 with TRBJ2-1; 8 nucleotides align to TRBD2. Germline V gene sequence: CDR1 GTSNPN, CDR2 SVGIG (reference sequence). The trim removed 3 bases at V and 12 bases at J, leaving 10 bases unmatched. The CDR3 runs 13 residues. CDR3 amino acids: CAWSKGIAGPQFF. As DNA, the CDR3 is TGTGCCTGGAGCAAGGGAATAGCGGGGCCGCAGTTCTTC.

This chain uses TRBV19 with TRBJ1-3; D possibly corresponds to TRBD1 (5 bases). The CDR3 consists of 15 residues. Trimming pared 6 bases from V and 1 base from J, leaving 13 bases between. Germline V gene data show CDR1 as LNHDA and CDR2 as SQIVND (reference sequence). CDR3 DNA: TGTGCCAGTAGGACTGAGGGGCGATCTGGAAACACCATATATTTT. It translates to CASRTEGRSGNTIYF.

This clone was seen just once. The V gene is TRBV27, the J gene TRBJ1-1; a weak D match, TRBD1 (5 bases). Germline loops: CDR1 MNHEY, CDR2 SMNVEV (reference sequence). Trimming pared 5 bases from V and 1 base from J, leaving 17 bases between. The CDR3 totals 16 residues. CDR3: CASSPRGLTKNTEAFF. In DNA form, the CDR3 reads TGTGCCAGCAGTCCGCGGGGGTTAACGAAGAACACTGAAGCTTTCTTT.

J is TRBJ2-1 and V is TRBV7-9, with 9 bases matching TRBD1. CDR1 and CDR2 from the germline V gene are SEHNR and FQNEAQ (reference sequence). V was pared by 3 bases and J by 5 bases, with 8 bases of the junction left unmatched. The CDR3 contains 16 residues. CDR3 in amino acids: CASSFLRDRVHNEQFF. In DNA form, the CDR3 reads TGTGCCAGCAGCTTCCTCCGGGACAGGGTTCACAATGAGCAGTTCTTC.

The rearrangement joins TRBV5-4 to TRBJ2-7; no definite D call. V dropped 3 bases and J dropped 5 bases, with 15 bases sitting between them. This CDR3 region has 14 residues. Germline V gene lookup returns CDR1 SGHNT and CDR2 YYREEE (reference sequence). Here the CDR3 reads CASSSAGEANEQYF. The CDR3 DNA sequence: TGTGCCAGCAGCTCGGCAGGAGAAGCGAACGAGCAGTACTTC.

The chain employs TRBV5-1 and TRBJ2-5; a weak D match, TRBD2 (6 bases). The germline V and J ends were trimmed by 4 bases and 1 base, with 20 bases remaining between them. Germline assignment: CDR1 SGHRS and CDR2 YFSETQ. The CDR3 spans 17 residues. As DNA, the CDR3 is TGCGCCAGCAGCCCCTTCCACCCCAGGGAGGTCCAAGAGACCCAGTACTTC. Encoded protein: CASSPFHPREVQETQYF.

The chain combines TRBV3-1 (or the pseudogene TRBV3-2) with TRBJ1-1, with a possible D match to TRBD1 (5 bases). The ends were cut back, 0 bases at V and 6 bases at J, with 11 bases in the middle. The germline gives CDR1 LGHDT, CDR2 YNNKEL (reference sequence). The CDR3 sequence is 14 residues long. CDR3 protein: CASSQDNGDPEAFF. DNA of the CDR3: TGTGCCAGCAGCCAAGATAACGGGGACCCTGAAGCTTTCTTT.

This rearrangement joins TRBV7-9 to TRBJ1-5, with unresolved D. Trimming shortened V by 4 bases and J by 0 bases, and 7 bases separated the two germline ends. Germline V lookup: CDR1 SEHNR, CDR2 FQNEAQ (reference sequence). CDR3 length: 14 residues. DNA for the CDR3: TGTGCCAGCAGCTCGGGGTTTAGCAATCAGCCCCAGCATTTT. It specifies CASSSGFSNQPQHF.

The chain links TRBV7-8 to TRBJ1-2; tentatively, D is TRBD1 (6 bases). CDR3 length: 17 residues. The germline V gene has CDR1 SGHVS and CDR2 FQNEAQ. V shed 5 bases and J shed 8 bases, with 27 bases lying between them. As DNA, the CDR3 is TGTGCCAGCAGCCCGACACTCCAGGGGACCCGAGGTCCCGGCTACACCTTC. It encodes CASSPTLQGTRGPGYTF.

With regard to this clone: Additional DNA sequences in this sample encode the identical CDR3. This chain connects TRBV6-5 to TRBJ2-1; 8 bases agree with TRBD2. Germline V gene data show CDR1 as MNHEY and CDR2 as SVGAGI. The V segment lost 4 bases and the J segment 7 bases; nucleotides outside the gene matches: 3. The CDR3 extends over 13 amino acids. CDR3 protein: CASSSPGGNEQFF. The CDR3 bases are TGTGCCAGCAGTTCCCCGGGGGGGAATGAGCAGTTCTTC.

This clone was seen a single time. The genes are TRBV14 and TRBJ1-1; 8 bases map to TRBD1. CDR3 size: 14 residues. Germline trimming cut 3 bases from V and 11 bases from J; bases unmatched to any gene: 11. The germline V gene encodes CDR1 SGHDN and CDR2 FVKESK. The CDR3 sequence is CASSQAERTGWAFF. The CDR3 DNA follows: TGTGCCAGCAGCCAGGCTGAGCGGACAGGGTGGGCTTTCTTT.

This rearrangement joins TRBV5-1 to TRBJ2-2; tentative D call: TRBD2 (7 bases). The CDR3 is 15 amino acids. Per germline, CDR1 SGHRS and CDR2 YFSETQ. Trimming pared 4 bases from V and 7 bases from J, leaving 17 bases between. CDR3 sequence: CASSPQGGRHGELFF. For the CDR3, the DNA is TGCGCCAGCAGCCCACAGGGCGGGAGACACGGGGAGCTGTTTTTT.

V gene TRBV28 combines with J gene TRBJ2-7; 13 nucleotides match TRBD2. The CDR3 totals 21 residues. CDR1 is MDHEN and CDR2 is SYDVKM in the germline V gene. V lost 6 bases and J lost 2; bases outside the gene matches: 22. CDR3 nucleotide sequence: TGTGCCAGCAGCATAGGACGAGGTCGTTCCGGGACTAGCGGGAAACCCTACGAGCAGTACTTC. Amino acids: CASSIGRGRSGTSGKPYEQYF.

This chain uses TRBV3-1 (or the pseudogene TRBV3-2) with TRBJ1-4; TRBD1 might be the D (6 bases). CDR3 size: 13 residues. With 5 bases removed from V and 5 bases from J, the gap between germline ends came to 9 bases. CDR1 and CDR2 from the germline V gene are LGHDT and YNNKEL (reference sequence). For the CDR3, the DNA is TGTGCCAGCAGCGAGGACAGAAATGAAAAACTGTTTTTT. Translated, it gives CASSEDRNEKLFF.

J is TRBJ2-1 and V is TRBV3-1 (or the pseudogene TRBV3-2), with 12 bases identical to TRBD2. From germline, CDR1 is LGHDT and CDR2 YNNKEL (reference sequence). V gave up 2 bases and J gave up 10 bases; unmatched junction bases: 9. The CDR3 consists of 16 residues. The CDR3 region has the DNA TGTGCCAGCAGCCAATCAAGGACTAGCGGGATCGGCGAGCAGTTCTTC. This gives the protein CASSQSRTSGIGEQFF.

This sequence joins TRBV20-1 and TRBJ2-1; 8 bases align to TRBD2. The CDR3 extends over 11 amino acids. CDR1 and CDR2 from the germline V gene are DFQATT and SNEGSKA (reference sequence). DNA of the CDR3: TGCAGCTCAAGCGGGGGAAATGAGCAGTTCTTC. Protein product: CSSSGGNEQFF.

This chain links TRBV5-1 with TRBJ1-1; 7 positions match TRBD1. J gave up 7 bases and V 2 bases, and 5 bases lay outside the gene matches. The CDR3 is 13 residues long. The germline CDR1 and CDR2 sequences are SGHRS and YFSETQ. CDR3 sequence: CASSFDRAFEAFF. As DNA, the CDR3 is TGCGCCAGCAGCTTTGACAGGGCCTTTGAAGCTTTCTTT.

The V and J genes are TRBV19 and TRBJ1-1; D gene ambiguous. Germline CDR1 reads LNHDA; CDR2 reads SQIVND (reference sequence). The CDR3 is 18 residues long. V shed 3 bases and J shed 0 bases, with 20 bases lying between them. The CDR3 DNA is TGTGCCAGTAGTATTGGTCGAGGGATCCTCATCATGAACACTGAAGCTTTCTTT. It codes for CASSIGRGILIMNTEAFF.

In DNA, the CDR3 is TGTGCCAGCAAAGACAGTTCCTCTGGGGCCAACGTCCTGACTTTC. As protein: CASKDSSSGANVLTF. The V call is TRBV6-6, the J call TRBJ2-6; possible D gene TRBD1, 5 bases. The V gene's germline CDR1 is MNHNY and CDR2 SVGAGI (reference sequence). This CDR3 contains 15 residues. V lost 7 bases and J lost 0, with 10 bases in between.

This clone occurred once. Here the CDR3 DNA reads TGTGCGACTAGGGCAGGGTTAAACAATCAGCCCCAGCATTTT. Translated: CATRAGLNNQPQHF. The chain carries TRBV15 and TRBJ1-5, with a tentative D call TRBD1 (5 bases). The CDR3 sequence is 14 residues long. CDR1 LNHNV and CDR2 YYDKDF come from the germline V gene (reference sequence).

V gene TRBV15 combines with J gene TRBJ1-1, with 9 bases that match TRBD1. This CDR3 spans 16 amino acids. Germline values: CDR1 LNHNV, CDR2 YYDKDF (reference sequence). The V and J ends lost 8 bases and 1 base, in that order; junction bases with no gene match: 11. CDR3 sequence reads: CATSRAPGQGNTEAFF. As DNA, the CDR3 is TGTGCCACCTCCAGAGCTCCGGGACAGGGGAACACTGAAGCTTTCTTT.

The genes are TRBV30 and TRBJ1-1; no clear D gene. The CDR3 sequence is 13 residues long. Trimming shortened V by 1 base and J by 0 bases, and 6 bases separated the two germline ends. Germline V gene data show CDR1 as GTSNPN and CDR2 as SVGIG (reference sequence). The CDR3 reads CAWSGQVNTEAFF. CDR3 nucleotide sequence: TGTGCCTGGAGTGGGCAGGTGAACACTGAAGCTTTCTTT.

The genes are TRBV7-6 and TRBJ1-1; 7 nucleotides line up with TRBD1. The CDR3 is made up of 16 amino acids. CDR1 and CDR2 (germline): SGHVS, FNYEAQ. The ends lost 1 base at V and 4 bases at J; junction bases unmatched: 9. The CDR3 DNA is TGTGCCAGCAGCTTAGTCAAGGGGGCGTTGGGCACTGAAGCTTTCTTT. Protein sequence: CASSLVKGALGTEAFF.

The chain uses TRBV29-1 and TRBJ1-5, with TRBD1 matching 8 bases. The CDR3 extends over 13 amino acids. Germline-derived CDR1 and CDR2 are SQVTM and ANQGSEA. The trim removed 4 bases at V and 4 bases at J, leaving 3 bases unmatched. The CDR3 spells CSVVDRGNQPQHF. CDR3 DNA sequence: TGCAGCGTTGTTGACAGGGGAAATCAGCCCCAGCATTTT.

The genes are TRBV5-1 and TRBJ2-1, with D hard to call. V was clipped by 2 bases and J by 4 bases, with 7 bases between them. CDR3 size: 13 residues. Germline-derived CDR1 and CDR2 are SGHRS and YFSETQ. The CDR3 loop is CASSLRSYNEQFF. CDR3 nucleotides: TGCGCCAGCAGCTTACGATCTTACAATGAGCAGTTCTTC.

This clone was seen a single time. This chain connects TRBV10-3 to TRBJ2-3, with 8 positions matching TRBD2. Germline CDR1 ENHRY, CDR2 SYGVKD. This CDR3 region has 13 residues. V was clipped by 4 bases and J by 4 bases; unmatched bases: 1. In DNA form, the CDR3 reads TGTGCCATCAGTGGAGCGGGAGCAGATACGCAGTATTTT. Protein: CAISGAGADTQYF.

This sequence joins TRBV6-5 and TRBJ1-2; D unresolved. Trimming removed 5 bases from V and 4 bases from J, with 14 bases in between. The CDR3 loop spans 14 amino acids. CDR1 and CDR2 from the germline V gene are MNHEY and SVGAGI. This chain's CDR3 is CASSREDAVYGYTF. Here the CDR3 DNA reads TGTGCCAGCAGTAGGGAGGACGCTGTCTATGGCTACACCTTC.

This clone was seen ten or more times. DNA of the CDR3: TGTGCCAGCGGGACTAGCGGGAGGACTAGCACAGATACGCAGTATTTT. It translates to CASGTSGRTSTDTQYF. The V call is TRBV28, the J call TRBJ2-3, with TRBD2 matching over 15 bases. V lost 8 bases and J lost 0; bases outside the gene matches: 3. This CDR3 comprises 16 residues. Germline V gene data show CDR1 as MDHEN and CDR2 as SYDVKM.

The chain carries TRBV5-1 and TRBJ2-4, with a possible D match to TRBD1 (5 bases). The CDR3 extends over 16 amino acids. Per the germline V gene, CDR1 is SGHRS and CDR2 is YFSETQ. The V end lost 0 bases, the J end lost 0 bases, and 10 bases lay between the germline ends. The CDR3 spells CASSLEGYLAKNIQYF. CDR3 bases: TGCGCCAGCAGCTTGGAGGGGTATCTAGCCAAAAACATTCAGTACTTC.